Each of the 2 T cell receptor beta chains below was sequenced from the same sample in a study of post-analysis software for immune sequencing data. General study results and limits: Patients used several TRBV segments, including TRBV5-6, TRBV5-1 and TRBV20-1, more often than controls.

Tagging with unique molecular identifiers was a feature of the TCR beta cDNA libraries. TCRdb redid the calling of the PCR reads with MiXCR, one entry per CDR3 protein. Of roughly 700,000 distinct CDR3 sequences listed, around 27% are singletons. No antigen has been identified for these receptors. The source material was blood. These TCRs come from a girl aged 10 to 17 with multiple sclerosis.

This clonotype was seen only a few times. This chain connects TRBV15 to TRBJ2-1; D ambiguous. The germline V and J ends were trimmed by 5 bases and 4 bases, with 6 bases remaining between them. The CDR3 contains 12 residues. The V gene's germline CDR1 is LNHNV and CDR2 YYDKDF (reference sequence). CDR3 in amino acids: CATSPDYNEQFF. DNA of the CDR3: TGTGCCACCAGCCCAGATTACAATGAGCAGTTCTTC.

A few counts support this clonotype. This sequence joins TRBV15 and TRBJ2-5; 9 bases line up with TRBD1. The germline CDR1 and CDR2 sequences are LNHNV and YYDKDF (reference sequence). The trim removed 2 bases at V and 4 bases at J, leaving 5 bases unmatched. This CDR3 is built from 15 residues. CDR3 loop: CATSRRTGATETQYF. As DNA, the CDR3 is TGTGCCACCAGCAGACGGACAGGGGCGACAGAGACCCAGTACTTC.